These 10 T cell receptor beta chains were sequenced from one sample in a study of shared clonotypes between healthy human individuals. The data were produced by immunoSEQ multiplex PCR, yet TCRdb's version contains in-frame clones alone and is incomplete. Found here are over 850,000 clones, 70% to 80% of them singletons; the top ten hold under 0.65%. The sequenced material came from memory CD4+ T cells from PBMCs. The subset is: CD45RA-negative fraction. The receptor set was obtained from a man aged 18 to 30 in good health. Some clones in this sample may be carry-over from other donors' samples.

The genes are TRBV19 and TRBJ2-7; 11 bases map to TRBD2. This CDR3 spans 16 amino acids. Germline values: CDR1 LNHDA, CDR2 SQIVND (reference sequence). The V gene end was trimmed by 2 bases and the J gene end by 6 bases; junction bases not matched to a gene: 9. CDR3 in DNA: TGTGCCAGTAGTATACAGCTAGCGGGAGGAAGGAGCGAGCAGTACTTC. Its protein product is CASSIQLAGGRSEQYF.

This clone showed up just once. Additional DNA sequences in this sample encode the identical CDR3. The J gene is TRBJ2-3, the V gene TRBV5-1; D not resolved. The germline gives CDR1 SGHRS, CDR2 YFSETQ. Trimming took 1 base from V and 0 from J, leaving 6 bases between them. The CDR3 consists of 14 residues. The CDR3 region has the DNA TGCGCCAGCAGCTTGTCCGGAAGCACAGATACGCAGTATTTT. Translation: CASSLSGSTDTQYF.

This chain uses TRBV6-5 with TRBJ2-4, with 7 bases that match TRBD1. The V gene end was trimmed by 0 bases and the J gene end by 0 bases; junction bases not matched to a gene: 2. In germline, CDR1 is MNHEY, CDR2 SVGAGI. The CDR3 is 16 residues long. CDR3 sequence (DNA): TGTGCCAGCAGTTACTCCGGGACAGTAGCCAAAAACATTCAGTACTTC. It encodes CASSYSGTVAKNIQYF.

Points on this clone: The same CDR3 arises from other DNA sequences in this sample as well. The chain carries TRBV28 and TRBJ2-1; 8 bases line up with TRBD2. With 5 bases clipped from V and 3 bases from J, the junction kept 3 bases outside the gene matches. Germline CDR1 and CDR2: MDHEN and SYDVKM. The CDR3 consists of 14 residues. CDR3: CASSPSGSYNEQFF. The CDR3 bases are TGTGCCAGCAGTCCCAGCGGGAGCTACAATGAGCAGTTCTTC.

Points on this clone: Distinct nucleotide sequences in the sample also encode this CDR3. This chain links TRBV7-9 with TRBJ1-2; no definite D call. This CDR3 has 12 residues. Trimming cost V 1 base and J 8 bases, with 8 bases left between them. CDR1 and CDR2 (germline): SEHNR, FQNEAQ (reference sequence). DNA for the CDR3: TGTGCCAGCAGCTTAGGTGTCCGGGGCTACACCTTC. It codes for CASSLGVRGYTF.

The gene calls are TRBV19 and TRBJ2-4; 9 bases are a match to TRBD1. V dropped 3 bases and J dropped 3; count of bases not matched to a gene: 6. Germline assignment: CDR1 LNHDA and CDR2 SQIVND (reference sequence). The CDR3 covers 16 residues. For the CDR3, the DNA is TGTGCCAGTAGTATTACGACAGGGGGAGGCAAAAACATTCAGTACTTC. It yields the protein CASSITTGGGKNIQYF.

The chain uses TRBV30 and TRBJ2-1, with 7 positions matching TRBD2. This CDR3 contains 15 residues. V trimming: 0 bases; J trimming: 2 bases; junction bases outside the gene matches: 4. CDR1 is GTSNPN and CDR2 is SVGIG in the germline V gene (reference sequence). CDR3: CAWSVRGSPYNEQFF. In nucleotides, the CDR3 is TGTGCCTGGAGTGTACGCGGGAGCCCCTACAATGAGCAGTTCTTC.

The chain is built from TRBV7-3 and TRBJ1-1; no clear D gene. The germline V gene encodes CDR1 SGHTA and CDR2 FQGTGA. Deletions cut 4 bases from V and 2 bases from J, with 8 bases between. This CDR3 is built from 13 residues. CDR3 in amino acids: CASSSADNTEAFF. CDR3 nucleotides: TGTGCCAGCAGCTCGGCCGATAACACTGAAGCTTTCTTT. The full variable domain, completed using reference TRBV7-3 and TRBJ1-1, is GAGVSQTPSNKVTEKGKYVELRCDPISGHTALYWYRQSLGQGPEFLIYFQGTGAADDSGLPNDRFFAVRPEGSVSTLKIQRTERGDSAVYLCASSSADNTEAFFGQGTRLTVV.

V and J are TRBV6-5 and TRBJ2-6; D not resolved. This CDR3 contains 15 residues. V was clipped by 3 bases and J by 0 bases, with 6 bases between them. Germline values: CDR1 MNHEY, CDR2 SVGAGI. The CDR3 sequence is CASSYKGSGANVLTF. Here the CDR3 DNA reads TGTGCCAGCAGTTATAAAGGCTCTGGGGCCAACGTCCTGACTTTC.

V and J are TRBV7-9 and TRBJ2-1; TRBD2 aligns across 8 bases. The V gene end was trimmed by 7 bases and the J gene end by 4 bases; junction bases not matched to a gene: 6. The CDR3 covers 14 residues. Per the germline V gene, CDR1 is SEHNR and CDR2 is FQNEAQ (reference sequence). The CDR3: CASNPLADYNEQFF. The DNA for the CDR3 is TGTGCCAGCAACCCACTAGCGGATTACAATGAGCAGTTCTTC. The full variable domain, with the rest looked up from reference TRBV7-9 and TRBJ2-1, is DTGVSQNPRHKITKRGQNVTFRCDPISEHNRLYWYRQTLGQGPEFLTYFQNEAQLEKSRLLSDRFSAERPKGSFSTLEIQRTEQGDSAMYLCASNPLADYNEQFFGPGTRLTVL.